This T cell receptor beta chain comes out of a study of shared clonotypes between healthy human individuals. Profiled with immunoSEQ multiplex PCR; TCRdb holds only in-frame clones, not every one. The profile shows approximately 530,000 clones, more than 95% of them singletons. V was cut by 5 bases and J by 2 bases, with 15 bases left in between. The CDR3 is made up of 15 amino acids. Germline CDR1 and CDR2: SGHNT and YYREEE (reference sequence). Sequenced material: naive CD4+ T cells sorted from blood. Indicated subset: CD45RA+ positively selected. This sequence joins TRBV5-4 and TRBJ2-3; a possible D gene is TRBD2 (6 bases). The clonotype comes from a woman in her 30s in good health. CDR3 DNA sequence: TGTGCCAGCAGGTCTGGGACTGCCCCCACAGATACGCAGTATTTT. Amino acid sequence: CASRSGTAPTDTQYF.